What follows is one T cell receptor beta chain and its context. The antigen is undetermined. Those donors who had ophthalmopathy presented with moderate-to-severe activity, a CAS of ≥3, a NOSPECS of ≥4 and a duration under 3 months. The starting material, approximately 10 ml of fresh peripheral blood, provided the PBMCs. RNA transcripts were the source from which TCR beta CDR3 regions were amplified. RT-PCR with HTBI primers came first, then second-round multiplex PCR. TCRdb itself ran the multiplex PCR reads through MiXCR, one entry per CDR3 protein. This sample yields around 670,000 distinct CDR3 sequences, of which approximately 40% are seen a single time; less than 55% belongs to the top ten. This specimen comes from a study of Graves' ophthalmopathy and Graves' hyperthyroidism. General study findings and limits: This model predicted ophthalmopathy progression (sensitivity roughly 71%, specificity around 72%).

The CDR3 is 15 residues long. Per germline, CDR1 SGHVS and CDR2 FNYEAQ. Trimming cost V 6 bases and J 3 bases; bases outside gene matches: 9. The receptor's source is an adult man with Graves' ophthalmopathy. Sequenced: peripheral blood. This rearrangement joins TRBV7-6 to TRBJ2-7, with TRBD2 matching over 9 bases. This CDR3 reads CASSARAGGLYEQYF. In DNA, the CDR3 is TGTGCCAGCAGTGCACGGGCGGGGGGGCTCTACGAGCAGTACTTC. Full variable domain (outside the CDR3, taken from reference TRBV7-6 and TRBJ2-7): GAGVSQSPRYKVTKRGQDVALRCDPISGHVSLYWYRQALGQGPEFLTYFNYEAQQDKSGLPNDRFSAERPEGSISTLTIQRTEQRDSAMYRCASSARAGGLYEQYFGPGTRLTVT.